The 7 T cell receptor beta chains listed next were all sequenced from one sample in a study of T cell responses to AZD1222 COVID-19 vaccine. Assay: immunoSEQ multiplex PCR; the TCRdb copy retains only in-frame clones and omits some. The sample comprises 100,000 or so clones, nearly 90% of which are singletons, and just under 3% rests with the top ten. This sample comprised peripheral blood, obtained on day 0 of AZD1222 vaccination. The receptors derive from an adult in good health.

V usage is TRBV4-3 and J usage is TRBJ1-1; D unresolved. With 0 bases removed from V and 4 bases from J, the gap between germline ends came to 9 bases. CDR1 is LGHNA and CDR2 is YSLEER in the germline V gene. The CDR3 spans 14 residues. CDR3 loop: CASSQDGPGTEAFF. The CDR3 coding sequence is TGCGCCAGCAGCCAAGATGGGCCCGGCACTGAAGCTTTCTTT.

The sample holds one count of this clone. V and J are TRBV9 and TRBJ2-1; the D is unclear. Germline CDR1 reads SGDLS; CDR2 reads YYNGEE. With 0 bases removed from V and 9 bases from J, the gap between germline ends came to 10 bases. The CDR3 is 13 residues long. DNA for the CDR3: TGTGCCAGCAGCGTAGCGGCTAGAAGTGAGCAGTTCTTC. It is translated as CASSVAARSEQFF. Full variable domain (outside the CDR3, taken from reference TRBV9 and TRBJ2-1): DSGVTQTPKHLITATGQRVTLRCSPRSGDLSVYWYQQSLDQGLQFLIQYYNGEERAKGNILERFSAQQFPDLHSELNLSSLELGDSALYFCASSVAARSEQFFGPGTRLTVL.

The CDR3 DNA is TGCAGCGTTGTGAAGGGAGTGAACACTGAAGCTTTCTTT. Translated, it gives CSVVKGVNTEAFF. The gene calls are TRBV29-1 and TRBJ1-1; no definite D call. The CDR3 spans 13 residues. V was clipped by 4 bases and J by 0 bases, with 9 bases between them. Germline V lookup: CDR1 SQVTM, CDR2 ANQGSEA. The whole variable domain, filled in from reference TRBV29-1 and TRBJ1-1, reads SAVISQKPSRDICQRGTSLTIQCQVDSQVTMMFWYRQQPGQSLTLIATANQGSEATYESGFVIDKFPISRPNLTFSTLTVSNMSPEDSSIYLCSVVKGVNTEAFFGQGTRLTVV.

The rearrangement links TRBV27 to TRBJ2-7; tentatively, D is TRBD1 (6 bases). Germline assignment: CDR1 MNHEY and CDR2 SMNVEV (reference sequence). The CDR3 is made up of 13 amino acids. CDR3: CHYLNRVSYEQYV. For the CDR3, the DNA is TGTCACTACCTGAACAGGGTATCCTACGAGCAGTACGTC.

The V and J genes are TRBV5-5 and TRBJ2-5; 12 nucleotides align to TRBD2. CDR1 is SGHKS, CDR2 YYEKEE, per germline (reference sequence). The ends lost 2 bases at V and 4 bases at J; junction bases unmatched: 15. The CDR3 loop spans 19 amino acids. The CDR3 sequence is CASSFRILAGGPTGETQYF. CDR3 DNA: TGTGCCAGCAGCTTCAGGATTCTAGCGGGAGGGCCTACGGGAGAGACCCAGTACTTC.

The chain carries TRBV19 and TRBJ2-6; TRBD2 aligns across 13 bases. The V gene end was trimmed by 7 bases and the J gene end by 2 bases; junction bases not matched to a gene: 8. From germline, CDR1 is LNHDA and CDR2 SQIVND (reference sequence). This CDR3 region has 18 residues. CDR3 sequence (DNA): TGTGCCAGTACACGGACTAGCGGGAGAATCGCTGGGGCCAACGTCCTGACTTTC. It specifies CASTRTSGRIAGANVLTF.

The chain couples TRBV11-1 to TRBJ1-5; D perhaps matches TRBD1 (6 bases). CDR3 length: 13 amino acids. Trimming left V 2 bases short and J 8 bases short, with 10 bases between. Per the germline V gene, CDR1 is SGHAT and CDR2 is FQDESV (reference sequence). Here the CDR3 reads CASSLFSGEPQHF. The CDR3 DNA is TGTGCCAGCAGCTTATTTTCAGGGGAGCCCCAGCATTTT.